The 4 T cell receptor beta chains below were found in one sample sequenced in a study of control samples from healthy donors and cancer patients. Clones were read by immunoSEQ multiplex PCR, and TCRdb kept only the in-frame ones, dropping some. This table holds over 45,000 clones, roughly nine tenths found once. The specimen sequenced was PBMCs. The source is a middle-aged man with colorectal cancer.

This clone was seen once. This chain connects TRBV6-6 to TRBJ1-1, with 7 bases that match TRBD1. J was trimmed by 0 bases and V by 7 bases; bases with no gene match: 5. There are 14 residues in the CDR3. Per germline, CDR1 MNHNY and CDR2 SVGAGI (reference sequence). The CDR3 protein is CASTNRGMNTEAFF. The CDR3 nucleotides read TGTGCCAGCACCAACAGGGGAATGAACACTGAAGCTTTCTTT.

The rearrangement uses TRBV7-8 and TRBJ2-7; possibly TRBD1 or TRBD2 for D (5 bases each). Trimming removed 5 bases from V and 6 bases from J, with 23 bases in between. The CDR3 runs to 16 residues. The germline V gene has CDR1 SGHVS and CDR2 FQNEAQ. The CDR3 here is CASSRETVYRDPEQYF. For the CDR3, the DNA is TGTGCCAGCAGCCGAGAGACAGTCTACCGGGACCCCGAGCAGTACTTC.

CDR3 nucleotide sequence: TGTGCCTGGAGTGTGGGAGGGCGGAGCACAGATACGCAGTATTTT. Residues: CAWSVGGRSTDTQYF. The chain combines TRBV30 with TRBJ2-3, with 7 bases fitting TRBD2. The junction had 3 bases not matched to a gene; V was cut back by 0 bases and J by 0 bases. The CDR3 spans 15 residues. The germline gives CDR1 GTSNPN, CDR2 SVGIG (reference sequence).

The chain recombines TRBV5-4 with TRBJ2-4, with 8 bases lining up with TRBD2. The germline V gene encodes CDR1 SGHNT and CDR2 YYREEE (reference sequence). Germline trimming cut 9 bases from V and 8 bases from J; bases unmatched to any gene: 7. This CDR3 is built from 12 residues. CDR3 nucleotide sequence: TGTGCCACCGGGGGGGGAGTCGACATTCAGTACTTC. Its translation: CATGGGVDIQYF.